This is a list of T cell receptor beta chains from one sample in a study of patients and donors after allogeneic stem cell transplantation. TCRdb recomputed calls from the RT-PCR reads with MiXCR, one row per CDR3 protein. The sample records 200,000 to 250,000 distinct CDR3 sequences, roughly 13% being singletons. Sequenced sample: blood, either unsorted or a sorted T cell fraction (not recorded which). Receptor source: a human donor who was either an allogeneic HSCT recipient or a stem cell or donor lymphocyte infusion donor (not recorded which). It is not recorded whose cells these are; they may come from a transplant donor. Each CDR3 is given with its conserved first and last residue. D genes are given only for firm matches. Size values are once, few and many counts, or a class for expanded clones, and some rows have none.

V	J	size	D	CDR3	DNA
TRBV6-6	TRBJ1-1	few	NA	CATSVSYNTEAFF	TGTGCCACCTCGGTCTCATATAACACTGAAGCTTTCTTT
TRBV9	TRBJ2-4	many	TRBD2	CASSPGLAAEKLYF	TGTGCCAGCAGTCCGGGACTAGCGGCCGAAAAACTGTACTTC
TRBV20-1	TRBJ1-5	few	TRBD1	CSALNEQGTGSNF	TGCAGTGCCCTTAACGAGCAGGGGACAGGGTCGAATTTT
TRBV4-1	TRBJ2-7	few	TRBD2	CASSPGTSGYYSYEQYF	TGCGCCAGCAGCCCAGGGACTAGCGGGTATTACTCCTACGAGCAGTACTTC
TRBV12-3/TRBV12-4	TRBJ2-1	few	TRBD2	CASSLASGGASYNEQFF	TGTGCCAGCAGTTTAGCTAGCGGGGGGGCATCATACAATGAGCAGTTCTTC
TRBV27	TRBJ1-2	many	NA	CASSLVPSGYGYTF	TGTGCCAGCAGTTTGGTCCCGTCGGGCTATGGCTACACCTTC
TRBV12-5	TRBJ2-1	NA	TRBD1	CASGSPSGTGGSEQFF	TGTGCTAGTGGTTCACCTTCCGGGACAGGGGGGAGTGAGCAGTTCTTC
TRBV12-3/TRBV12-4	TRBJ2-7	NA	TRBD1	CASSQQGASSYEQYF	TGTGCCAGCAGTCAGCAGGGGGCTAGCTCCTACGAGCAGTACTTC
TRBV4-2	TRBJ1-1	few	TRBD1	CASSPNRGTEAFF	TGTGCCAGCAGCCCAAACAGGGGCACTGAAGCTTTCTTT
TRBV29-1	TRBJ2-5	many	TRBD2	CSGGTRETQYF	TGCAGCGGCGGGACTAGGGAGACCCAGTACTTC
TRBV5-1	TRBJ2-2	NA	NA	CASSYPRPGELFF	TGCGCCAGCAGCTACCCCCGGCCCGGGGAGCTGTTTTTT
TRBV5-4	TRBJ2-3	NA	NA	CASSLEGYSTDTQYF	TGTGCCAGCAGCTTGGAAGGGTACAGCACAGATACGCAGTATTTT
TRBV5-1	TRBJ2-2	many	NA	CASSLDQRNTGELFF	TGCGCCAGCAGCTTGGATCAGCGGAACACCGGGGAGCTGTTTTTT
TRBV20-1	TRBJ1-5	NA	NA	CSATGGFSNQPQHF	TGCAGTGCCACAGGCGGCTTTAGCAATCAGCCCCAGCATTTT
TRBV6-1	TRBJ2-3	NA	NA	CASSRRKGRRDDTQYF	TGTGCCAGCAGCAGAAGAAAGGGACGCCGTGACGATACGCAGTATTTT
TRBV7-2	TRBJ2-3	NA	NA	CACPTPSTDTQYF	TGTGCCTGCCCTACTCCAAGCACAGATACGCAGTATTTT
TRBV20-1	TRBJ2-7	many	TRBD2	CSARPAGVSYEQYF	TGCAGTGCTAGACCAGCGGGGGTTTCCTACGAGCAGTACTTC
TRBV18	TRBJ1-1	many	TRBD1	CASSPSVPTGTNNAEAFF	TGTGCCAGCTCACCGTCAGTACCGACAGGGACGAACAACGCTGAAGCTTTCTTT
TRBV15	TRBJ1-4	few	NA	CATTIRGIEKLFF	TGTGCCACCACTATTAGGGGTATTGAAAAACTGTTTTTT
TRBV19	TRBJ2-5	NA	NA	CASTGDLGETQYF	TGTGCAAGTACCGGGGACTTGGGGGAGACCCAGTACTTC
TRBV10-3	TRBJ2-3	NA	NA	CAIRPRDTSTDTQYF	TGTGCCATCAGGCCTAGGGACACTAGCACAGATACGCAGTATTTT
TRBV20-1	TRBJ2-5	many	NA	CSASPSQETQYF	TGCAGTGCTAGCCCCAGCCAAGAGACCCAGTACTTC
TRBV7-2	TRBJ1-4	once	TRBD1	CASSLDRASEKLFF	TGTGCCAGCAGCTTGGACAGGGCCAGTGAAAAACTGTTTTTT
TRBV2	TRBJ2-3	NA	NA	CASSVRTTGF	TGTGCCAGCAGTGTCAGGACTACCGGATTT
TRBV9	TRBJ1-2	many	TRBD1	CASSAGTVSYGYTF	TGTGCCAGCAGCGCCGGGACAGTCAGCTATGGCTACACCTTC
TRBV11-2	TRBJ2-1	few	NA	CASSLDREQFF	TGTGCCAGCAGCTTAGATCGGGAGCAGTTCTTC
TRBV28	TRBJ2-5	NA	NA	CASSVHGEMETQYF	TGTGCCAGCAGTGTTCATGGGGAGATGGAGACCCAGTACTTC
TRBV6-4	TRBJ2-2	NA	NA	CASRMSGTANTGELFF	TGTGCCAGCCGTATGAGCGGGACAGCGAACACCGGGGAGCTGTTTTTT
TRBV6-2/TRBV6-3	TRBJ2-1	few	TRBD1	CASRGEGQSNYNEQFF	TGTGCCAGCAGGGGAGAGGGACAGTCTAACTACAATGAGCAGTTCTTC
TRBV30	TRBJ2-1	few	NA	CAWSVGGATYNEQFF	TGTGCCTGGAGTGTGGGGGGGGCAACTTACAATGAGCAGTTCTTC
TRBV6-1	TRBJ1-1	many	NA	CASSRGSTHTEAFF	TGTGCCAGCAGTCGGGGCAGCACTCACACTGAAGCTTTCTTT
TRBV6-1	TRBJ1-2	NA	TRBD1	CASRRGQGAYGYTF	TGTGCCAGCAGACGGGGACAGGGGGCATATGGCTACACCTTC
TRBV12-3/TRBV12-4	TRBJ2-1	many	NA	CASSLTTSTNEQFF	TGTGCCAGCAGTTTGACGACTAGTACCAATGAGCAGTTCTTC
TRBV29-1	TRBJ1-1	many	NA	CSVEALGRNTEAFF	TGCAGCGTGGAGGCCTTGGGTAGGAACACTGAAGCTTTCTTT
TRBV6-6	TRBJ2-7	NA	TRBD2	CASRGGYSYEQYF	TGTGCCAGTAGGGGAGGGTATTCCTACGAGCAGTACTTC
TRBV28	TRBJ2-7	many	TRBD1	CASNIDRGYEQYF	TGTGCCAGCAACATCGACAGGGGATACGAGCAGTACTTC
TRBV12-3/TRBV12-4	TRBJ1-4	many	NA	CASSLNGRTNEKLFF	TGTGCCAGCAGTTTAAATGGCCGGACTAATGAAAAACTGTTTTTT
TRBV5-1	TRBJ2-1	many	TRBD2	CASSLAGTSGSYNEQFF	TGCGCCAGCAGCTTGGCAGGGACTAGCGGGAGCTACAATGAGCAGTTCTTC
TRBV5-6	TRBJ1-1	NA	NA	CASSMRGGYAEAFF	TGTGCCAGCAGCATGAGGGGGGGGTACGCTGAAGCTTTCTTT
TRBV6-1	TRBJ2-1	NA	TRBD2	CASVASGRARDEQFF	TGTGCCAGCGTGGCTAGCGGGAGGGCCAGAGATGAGCAGTTCTTC
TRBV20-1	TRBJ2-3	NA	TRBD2	CSALTSGSTDTQYF	TGCAGTGCTTTAACTAGCGGTAGCACAGATACGCAGTATTTT
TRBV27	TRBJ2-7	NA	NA	CASRTLLRATYEQYF	TGTGCCAGCAGGACCCTCCTAAGGGCCACCTACGAGCAGTACTTC
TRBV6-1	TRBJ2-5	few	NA	CASSEAGVQETQYF	TGTGCCAGCAGTGAAGCGGGAGTGCAAGAGACCCAGTACTTC
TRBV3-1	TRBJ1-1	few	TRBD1	CASSRGTGVGTEAFF	TGTGCCAGCAGCCGAGGGACAGGGGTGGGTACTGAAGCTTTCTTT
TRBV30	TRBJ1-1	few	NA	CAWSVGTEAFF	TGTGCCTGGAGTGTAGGGACTGAAGCTTTCTTT
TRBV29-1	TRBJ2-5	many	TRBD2	CSVALAGEGAQYF	TGCAGCGTTGCCCTAGCGGGAGAAGGGGCCCAGTACTTC